What follows is one TCR beta chain and its context. Antigen specificity is unknown. Treatment described: 15 to 20 received Ad26.COV2.S at low or high dose, single or two shots; 5 received placebo; per-sample allocation not given. Day 63 following the first vaccine or placebo injection was when the samples were taken. Recruitment in Boston yielded a donor of adult age, 18-55 years. Only in-frame clones appear in the TCRdb table, and some are missing; sequencing was by immunoSEQ multiplex PCR. Of 430,000 or so clones detected, 90% appear once; the ten largest clones hold 12%. This CDR3 is 15 amino acids long. Trimming left V 7 bases short and J 2 bases short, with 15 bases between. CDR1 and CDR2 (germline): MNHNY, SVGAGI (reference sequence). This record comes from a study of Ad26.COV2.S vaccination and SARS-CoV-2 variants. Study observations and caveats: Placebo recipients and vaccine recipients were similar in non-spike TCR breadth.

The material sequenced was peripheral blood, taken in a trial of Ad26.COV2.S vaccine versus placebo. The clonotype was recovered from a person between 18 and 59 years old who received the Ad26.COV2.S COVID-19 vaccine or a placebo. The genes are TRBV6-6 and TRBJ2-1; TRBD2 might be the D (7 bases). The CDR3 DNA reads TGTGCCAGCACCAAAAGGGGGGGCGCCTACAATGAGCAGTTCTTC. As protein: CASTKRGGAYNEQFF.